Listed here are 24 T cell receptor beta chains from one sample, sequenced in a study of CD8+ T cells in alopecia areata. The treatment is: oral pan-JAK inhibitor, 5-10 mg twice daily. cDNA prepared by RNA extraction and subsequent reverse transcription served as the template for sequencing. Method: immunoSEQ multiplex PCR; TCRdb's copy keeps in-frame clones and lacks some. The top ten hold roughly 15% of the sample, which has approximately 100,000 clones, about 60% seen once. This material consisted of CD8+ T cells sorted from blood, taken at approximately week 60, from a patient treated with tofacitinib. Source of these receptors: a human donor with alopecia areata.

This chain links TRBV7-8 with TRBJ2-2; TRBD2 aligns across 10 bases. Germline assignment: CDR1 SGHVS and CDR2 FQNEAQ. The CDR3 runs to 15 residues. V gave up 8 bases and J gave up 4 bases; unmatched junction bases: 7. DNA for the CDR3: TGTGCCAGCTCGGGACTAGCGTCTAGCACCGGGGAGCTGTTTTTT. Translated: CASSGLASSTGELFF. Variable domain in full (rest from reference TRBV7-8 and TRBJ2-2): GAGVSQSPRYKVAKRGQDVALRCDPISGHVSLFWYQQALGQGPEFLTYFQNEAQLDKSGLPSDRFFAERPEGSVSTLKIQRTQQEDSAVYLCASSGLASSTGELFFGEGSRLTVL.

The rearrangement joins TRBV6-4 to TRBJ1-4, with no clear D. CDR3 size: 13 residues. Trimming removed 9 bases from V and 5 bases from J, with 13 bases in between. Germline values: CDR1 MRHNA, CDR2 SNTAGT. The CDR3 nucleotides are TGTGCCAGAACCCGGTCGGGAAATGAAAAACTGTTTTTT. Translated, it gives CARTRSGNEKLFF.

The rearrangement joins TRBV30 to TRBJ2-1; a weak D match, TRBD1 (8 bases). The CDR3 length is 12 residues. V was shortened by 7 bases and J by 10 bases, with 17 bases between the two germline ends. Germline values: CDR1 GTSNPN, CDR2 SVGIG (reference sequence). DNA for the CDR3: TGTGCCTCGACAGGGGCCGGGGGGGAGCAGTTCTTC. Translated: CASTGAGGEQFF.

This clone was found once. The V call is TRBV13, the J call TRBJ2-7, with 13 nucleotides matching TRBD2. After removal of 6 bases from V and 4 bases from J, the junction contained 6 bases not matched to a gene. The CDR3 sequence is 15 residues long. CDR1 and CDR2 from the germline V gene are PRHDT and FYEKMQ (reference sequence). The CDR3 DNA is TGTGCCAGCAGACTTAGGACTAGCGGGGGTTACGAGCAGTACTTC. Protein: CASRLRTSGGYEQYF.

The CDR3 here is CASSPRGGATQYF. Written as DNA, the CDR3 is TGTGCCAGCAGCCCCAGAGGGGGGGCTACGCAGTATTTT. The rearrangement links TRBV27 to TRBJ2-3; possibly TRBD2 for D (7 bases). The CDR3 runs to 13 residues. V was trimmed by 6 bases and J by 8 bases, leaving 15 bases between them. The germline V gene has CDR1 MNHEY and CDR2 SMNVEV (reference sequence).

This rearrangement joins TRBV6-5 to TRBJ1-1; the match to TRBD1 covers 8 bases. The germline CDR1 and CDR2 sequences are MNHEY and SVGAGI. The CDR3 is made up of 14 amino acids. Trimming at V came to 0 bases and at J to 7 bases, leaving 4 bases not matched to a gene. CDR3 sequence reads: CASSYSTGTGEAFF. In nucleotides, the CDR3 is TGTGCCAGCAGTTACTCGACCGGGACAGGTGAAGCTTTCTTT.

This chain uses TRBV23-1 with TRBJ2-2, with D possibly TRBD2 on 5 matching bases. TRBV23-1 is assigned to the ORF class and has an uncertain function. V lost 0 bases and J lost 1, with 6 bases in between. CDR3 length: 15 residues. The CDR3 sequence: CASSQSAGNTGELFF. In nucleotides, the CDR3 is TGCGCCAGCAGTCAATCGGCGGGGAACACCGGGGAGCTGTTTTTT.

The chain links TRBV29-1 to TRBJ1-2, with D hard to call. Germline CDR1 SQVTM, CDR2 ANQGSEA. The V and J ends lost 3 bases and 5 bases respectively, with 10 bases between them. This CDR3 spans 12 amino acids. In nucleotides, the CDR3 is TGCAGCGTTGATACCCTCCGATATGGCTACACCTTC. As protein: CSVDTLRYGYTF. Using reference TRBV29-1 and TRBJ1-2 for the parts outside the CDR3, the full variable domain is SAVISQKPSRDICQRGTSLTIQCQVDSQVTMMFWYRQQPGQSLTLIATANQGSEATYESGFVIDKFPISRPNLTFSTLTVSNMSPEDSSIYLCSVDTLRYGYTFGSGTRLTVV.

The V gene is TRBV30, the J gene TRBJ2-5; TRBD1 agrees at 7 bases. V lost 3 bases, J lost 5 bases, and 0 bases stayed unmatched. The CDR3 spans 11 residues. Germline V gene lookup returns CDR1 GTSNPN and CDR2 SVGIG (reference sequence). CDR3 amino acids: CAWSRGETQYF. In nucleotides, the CDR3 is TGTGCCTGGAGCAGGGGGGAGACCCAGTACTTC.

The genes are TRBV19 and TRBJ1-2; TRBD1 aligns across 7 bases. Looked up from germline, CDR1 is LNHDA and CDR2 is SQIVND (reference sequence). Losses at the gene ends were 3 bases for V and 4 bases for J; bases not matched to a gene: 8. CDR3 length: 15 residues. The CDR3 spells CASSIGTGDAYGYTF. DNA for the CDR3: TGTGCCAGTAGTATCGGTACAGGGGATGCCTATGGCTACACCTTC.

There are a few counts of this clone. The J gene is TRBJ2-7, the V gene TRBV6-1; D perhaps matches TRBD1 (6 bases). Trimming cost V 4 bases and J 2 bases, with 18 bases left between them. Germline V CDR1 and CDR2: MNHNS, SASEGT. The CDR3 totals 16 residues. This CDR3 is CASSGERGTYTYEQYF. The CDR3 nucleotides are TGTGCCAGCAGTGGGGAACGAGGGACATACACCTACGAGCAGTACTTC.

This clone showed up just once. The chain joins TRBV2 to TRBJ2-2; tentative D call: TRBD1 (5 bases). CDR1 and CDR2 (germline): SNHLY, FYNNEI. The CDR3 runs 14 residues. The V end was cut by 6 bases, the J end by 2 bases, with 10 bases between. The CDR3 DNA follows: TGTGCCAGCAGCCCCAGGGCAAACACCGGGGAGCTGTTTTTT. Protein: CASSPRANTGELFF.

Written as DNA, the CDR3 is TGTGCCACCAGCAGAGATCGACAGGGCTACGAGCAGTACTTC. Translating it yields CATSRDRQGYEQYF. The V and J genes are TRBV15 and TRBJ2-7; 7 bases fit TRBD1. The CDR3 covers 14 residues. The V gene's germline CDR1 is LNHNV and CDR2 YYDKDF (reference sequence). V trimming: 0 bases; J trimming: 3 bases; junction bases outside the gene matches: 2.

The genes are TRBV6-6 and TRBJ1-1; the D is unclear. Trimming stripped 3 bases from V and 6 bases from J, with 14 bases between. The CDR3 runs to 14 residues. Per the germline V gene, CDR1 is MNHNY and CDR2 is SVGAGI (reference sequence). CDR3: CASSYSAAGSEAFF. CDR3 bases: TGTGCCAGCAGTTATTCGGCGGCGGGGTCTGAAGCTTTCTTT.

This clone was seen a few times. The chain employs TRBV15 and TRBJ2-1; D unclear. CDR3 length: 15 residues. Germline values: CDR1 LNHNV, CDR2 YYDKDF (reference sequence). With 0 bases removed from V and 6 bases from J, the gap between germline ends came to 12 bases. CDR3 in amino acids: CATSRDLGVGNEQFF. The CDR3 DNA follows: TGTGCCACCAGCAGAGATCTTGGGGTGGGCAATGAGCAGTTCTTC.

This clone occurred a few times. The DNA of the CDR3 is TGCAGCGTTGAAGCCCGAGGGCTACAAGAGACCCAGTACTTC. Protein sequence: CSVEARGLQETQYF. V and J are TRBV29-1 and TRBJ2-5; D is possibly TRBD2 (5 bases). CDR3 length: 14 amino acids. Germline assignment: CDR1 SQVTM and CDR2 ANQGSEA. V dropped 1 base and J dropped 2 bases, with 11 bases sitting between them.

This clone was detected only a few times. The chain uses TRBV5-6 and TRBJ1-6; D perhaps matches TRBD1 (5 bases). In germline, CDR1 is SGHDT, CDR2 YYEEEE. Trimming removed 0 bases from V and 9 bases from J, with 13 bases in between. CDR3 length equals 15 residues. The CDR3 DNA reads TGTGCCAGCAGCTTGGGGGCAGGGCACACTTCACCCCTCCACTTT. This encodes CASSLGAGHTSPLHF.

The chain combines TRBV4-1 with TRBJ2-7; D unclear. Deletions cut 0 bases from V and 1 base from J, with 10 bases between. The CDR3 is 15 amino acids. CDR1 is MGHRA, CDR2 YSYEKL, per germline. CDR3 residues: CASSQDTQSSYEQYF. The DNA of the CDR3 is TGCGCCAGCAGCCAAGATACACAGTCTTCCTACGAGCAGTACTTC.

The rearrangement uses TRBV7-6 and TRBJ2-6, with D unclear. Looked up from germline, CDR1 is SGHVS and CDR2 is FNYEAQ. CDR3 length: 17 residues. V gave up 2 bases and J gave up 3 bases, with 14 bases separating them. The CDR3 here is CASSLRQNTYGANVLTF. Here the CDR3 DNA reads TGTGCCAGCAGCTTACGGCAAAATACGTATGGGGCCAACGTCCTGACTTTC.

This clone was observed a single time. This chain connects TRBV14 to TRBJ2-7; D gene ambiguous. The V end lost 6 bases, the J end lost 7 bases, and 13 bases lay between the germline ends. CDR3 size: 12 residues. CDR1 is SGHDN and CDR2 is FVKESK in the germline V gene. CDR3 protein: CASSAMSLEQYF. In nucleotides, the CDR3 is TGTGCCAGCAGTGCCATGTCCCTTGAGCAGTACTTC.

The rearrangement uses TRBV4-1 and TRBJ1-1; tentatively, D is TRBD1 (5 bases). Germline loops: CDR1 MGHRA, CDR2 YSYEKL. The CDR3 contains 14 residues. V was shortened by 1 base and J by 1 base, with 7 bases between the two germline ends. The CDR3 coding sequence is TGCGCCAGCAGCCAAGTAGGGGAGAACACTGAAGCTTTCTTT. This translates into CASSQVGENTEAFF.

This clone was seen ten or more times. The same CDR3 can be traced to other DNA sequences in this sample. The chain employs TRBV19 and TRBJ2-3; the D is unclear. Trimming removed 3 bases at V and 3 bases at J, with 4 bases between. The V gene's germline CDR1 is LNHDA and CDR2 SQIVND (reference sequence). The CDR3 has 12 residues. This chain's CDR3 is CASSMGTDTQYF. The CDR3 coding sequence is TGTGCCAGTAGTATGGGGACAGATACGCAGTATTTT. Complete variable domain (other parts from reference TRBV19 and TRBJ2-3): DGGITQSPKYLFRKEGQNVTLSCEQNLNHDAMYWYRQDPGQGLRLIYYSQIVNDFQKGDIAEGYSVSREKKESFPLTVTSAQKNPTAFYLCASSMGTDTQYFGPGTRLTVL.

The J gene is TRBJ2-2, the V gene TRBV5-1, with 7 nucleotides matching TRBD1. The length of the CDR3 is 15 residues. Germline V gene data show CDR1 as SGHRS and CDR2 as YFSETQ. With 4 bases clipped from V and 4 bases from J, the junction kept 7 bases outside the gene matches. The CDR3 region is CASSQHRGPTGELFF. Here the CDR3 DNA reads TGCGCCAGCAGCCAACACAGGGGACCCACCGGGGAGCTGTTTTTT.

The chain carries TRBV9 and TRBJ1-1; a weak D match, TRBD1 (5 bases). This CDR3 comprises 14 residues. The germline V gene has CDR1 SGDLS and CDR2 YYNGEE. The V end was cut by 5 bases, the J end by 3 bases, with 14 bases between. As DNA, the CDR3 is TGTGCCAGCAGAGGCCAGGGAAGGTACACTGAAGCTTTCTTT. Its protein is CASRGQGRYTEAFF.